The 27 T cell receptor beta chains given below trace back to one sample, sequenced in a study of beta chain features in type 1 diabetes listed by TCRdb under 2018. Paper-wide results and their limitations: In all four CD4+ subsets, TCRB CDR3 length was moderately but significantly shorter in type 1 diabetes patients.

Their antigens remain unidentified. Library preparation employed the immunoSEQ multiplex PCR assay. The High Capacity cDNA Reverse Transcription Kit was used to reverse transcribe all of the isolated RNA, meaning that expressed TCRB transcripts were what got sequenced. TCRdb stores this immuneACCESS table with in-frame sequences only. Part of the clones is absent; in the studies checked, under half of the shortfall reflects unresolved V genes, and no reason is known for the rest. The sample table shows 350,000 to 400,000 clones, and 10% to 15% are seen once. The ten most abundant clones make up about 0.01% of the sample. The source material was naive CD4+ T cells from blood. Read against the paper, the sample's cell subset or site label means: true naive CD4+ T cells. Source of these receptors: a woman aged 18-29 years with type 1 diabetes.

The chain uses TRBV18 and TRBJ2-3; 10 bases align to TRBD2. Germline V gene lookup returns CDR1 KGHSH and CDR2 LQKENI. Losses at the gene ends were 1 base for V and 4 bases for J; bases not matched to a gene: 11. The CDR3 covers 18 residues. DNA for the CDR3: TGTGCCAGCTCACCACAGAATCCCGGGACTAGCGTCGCAGATACGCAGTATTTT. It is translated as CASSPQNPGTSVADTQYF. Together with reference TRBV18 and TRBJ2-3, the CDR3 gives the full variable domain: NAGVMQNPRHLVRRRGQEARLRCSPMKGHSHVYWYRQLPEEGLKFMVYLQKENIIDESGMPKERFSAEFPKEGPSILRIQQVVRGDSAAYFCASSPQNPGTSVADTQYFGPGTRLTVL.

This clone turned up a few times. The genes are TRBV7-2 and TRBJ1-4, with D perhaps TRBD1 (5 bases). V was trimmed by 5 bases and J by 5 bases, leaving 15 bases between them. The CDR3 is made up of 15 amino acids. Germline V CDR1 and CDR2: SGHTA, FQGNSA. CDR3 in amino acids: CASSIRQNRNEKLFF. CDR3 coding DNA: TGTGCCAGCAGCATAAGACAGAACCGGAATGAAAAACTGTTTTTT. Combining the CDR3 with reference TRBV7-2 and TRBJ1-4 gives the whole variable domain GAGVSQSPSNKVTEKGKDVELRCDPISGHTALYWYRQSLGQGLEFLIYFQGNSAPDKSGLPSDRFSAERTGGSVSTLTIQRTQQEDSAVYLCASSIRQNRNEKLFFGSGTQLSVL.

The chain combines TRBV6-5 with TRBJ1-2, with 11 bases aligning to TRBD1. CDR3 length: 13 amino acids. With 5 bases clipped from V and 7 bases from J, the junction kept 3 bases outside the gene matches. Germline V gives CDR1 MNHEY, CDR2 SVGAGI. CDR3 coding DNA: TGTGCCAGCAGTAGGGACAGGGGGTTTGGCTACACCTTC. Translated: CASSRDRGFGYTF.

This clone was detected only a few times. The chain has TRBV6-6 and TRBJ1-5; 9 nucleotides align to TRBD1. From germline, CDR1 is MNHNY and CDR2 SVGAGI (reference sequence). V was pared by 8 bases and J by 4 bases, with 6 bases of the junction left unmatched. This CDR3 spans 14 amino acids. The CDR3 coding sequence is TGTGCCAGCCGGGGACAGGGAGAGAATCAGCCCCAGCATTTT. It specifies CASRGQGENQPQHF.

This rearrangement joins TRBV29-1 to TRBJ2-3, with a tentative D call TRBD2 (6 bases). Germline V gene lookup returns CDR1 SQVTM and CDR2 ANQGSEA. The CDR3 has 12 amino acids. V was shortened by 4 bases and J by 15 bases, with 20 bases between the two germline ends. The CDR3 protein is CSVAGWREEGYF. The CDR3 DNA sequence: TGCAGCGTTGCAGGTTGGAGGGAGGAAGGATATTTT.

The table lists this clone with a few counts. This chain links TRBV5-4 with TRBJ2-7, with 7 bases lining up with TRBD1. This CDR3 spans 16 amino acids. V shed 2 bases and J 3 bases; nucleotides not matched to a gene: 11. The germline V gene has CDR1 SGHNT and CDR2 YYREEE (reference sequence). CDR3 protein: CASSLRPGTDYYEQYF. The DNA of the CDR3 is TGTGCCAGCAGCTTACGTCCCGGGACAGACTACTACGAGCAGTACTTC.

This clone was seen more than once but under ten times. This chain uses TRBV6-6 with TRBJ1-3; no firm D call. The CDR3 length is 11 residues. The ends were cut back, 6 bases at V and 4 bases at J, with 4 bases in the middle. The V gene's germline CDR1 is MNHNY and CDR2 SVGAGI (reference sequence). CDR3 in amino acids: CASSQGNTIYF. The CDR3 nucleotides are TGTGCCAGCAGCCAGGGAAACACCATATATTTT.

In its sample, this clone was seen a few times. The chain has TRBV19 and TRBJ1-1; D unresolved. V lost 6 bases, J lost 11 bases, and 13 bases lay in between. Germline CDR1 reads LNHDA; CDR2 reads SQIVND (reference sequence). The CDR3 spans 11 residues. CDR3 protein: CASSTSNWAFF. The CDR3 nucleotides are TGTGCCAGTAGCACTTCTAATTGGGCTTTCTTT.

The V and J genes are TRBV27 and TRBJ2-7; TRBD1 agrees at 8 bases. The germline gives CDR1 MNHEY, CDR2 SMNVEV (reference sequence). There are 14 residues in the CDR3. Trimming took 3 bases from V and 9 from J; bases not matched to a gene: 10. CDR3 in amino acids: CASSFGQGGIGQYF. The CDR3 coding sequence is TGTGCCAGCAGTTTTGGACAGGGAGGTATCGGGCAGTACTTC.

The genes are TRBV28 and TRBJ2-5; maybe TRBD1 (6 bases). Germline V gives CDR1 MDHEN, CDR2 SYDVKM. The germline V and J ends were trimmed by 1 base and 5 bases, with 11 bases remaining between them. This CDR3 comprises 14 residues. The CDR3 DNA reads TGTGCCAGCAGTTTATTAAGGGGGTGGGAGACCCAGTACTTC. The encoded protein is CASSLLRGWETQYF.

The CDR3 coding sequence is TGCGCCAGCAGCCCCACTGGGGGGAGCGCCGGGGAGCTGTTTTTT. Protein: CASSPTGGSAGELFF. The J gene is TRBJ2-2, the V gene TRBV5-1; TRBD2 is a possible D gene (6 bases). Germline V gene data show CDR1 as SGHRS and CDR2 as YFSETQ. The ends were cut back, 4 bases at V and 6 bases at J, with 16 bases in the middle. The CDR3 has 15 residues.

The rearrangement links TRBV5-1 to TRBJ2-2; a weak D match, TRBD2 (6 bases). The germline V gene encodes CDR1 SGHRS and CDR2 YFSETQ. This CDR3 contains 15 residues. V was clipped by 7 bases and J by 2 bases, with 15 bases between them. CDR3 DNA: TGCGCCAGCGGGCGGGACGCCGCCAACACCGGGGAGCTGTTTTTT. Translation gives CASGRDAANTGELFF.

The chain joins TRBV10-3 to TRBJ2-1, with 9 positions matching TRBD2. With 6 bases clipped from V and 8 bases from J, the junction kept 11 bases outside the gene matches. In germline, CDR1 is ENHRY, CDR2 SYGVKD. This CDR3 contains 15 residues. This chain's CDR3 is CAISPRGRALDEQFF. Written as DNA, the CDR3 is TGTGCCATCAGCCCGCGCGGGAGGGCCTTAGATGAGCAGTTCTTC.

This clone was seen only a few times. The chain employs TRBV2 and TRBJ2-7, with D maybe TRBD1 (5 bases). This CDR3 spans 14 amino acids. Germline values: CDR1 SNHLY, CDR2 FYNNEI. V was clipped by 6 bases and J by 2 bases, with 14 bases between them. The CDR3 spells CASRPVTDTYEQYF. The CDR3 nucleotides are TGTGCCAGCAGGCCCGTGACAGACACCTACGAGCAGTACTTC. Filled out from reference TRBV2 and TRBJ2-7, the complete variable domain reads EPEVTQTPSHQVTQMGQEVILRCVPISNHLYFYWYRQILGQKVEFLVSFYNNEISEKSEIFDDQFSVERPDGSNFTLKIRSTKLEDSAMYFCASRPVTDTYEQYFGPGTRLTVT.

This clone was seen more than once but under ten times. The V gene is TRBV9, the J gene TRBJ1-1; 7 positions match TRBD1. The germline V gene has CDR1 SGDLS and CDR2 YYNGEE. The V segment lost 3 bases and the J segment 3 bases; nucleotides outside the gene matches: 5. The CDR3 is made up of 14 amino acids. CDR3 residues: CASSGNRGDTEAFF. Written as DNA, the CDR3 is TGTGCCAGCAGCGGAAACAGGGGCGACACTGAAGCTTTCTTT. Based on the CDR3 plus reference TRBV9 and TRBJ1-1, the full variable domain is DSGVTQTPKHLITATGQRVTLRCSPRSGDLSVYWYQQSLDQGLQFLIQYYNGEERAKGNILERFSAQQFPDLHSELNLSSLELGDSALYFCASSGNRGDTEAFFGQGTRLTVV.

This clone showed up just a few times. V is TRBV18 and J is TRBJ1-2; 8 bases map to TRBD1. V gave up 3 bases and J gave up 8 bases; unmatched junction bases: 5. The germline gives CDR1 KGHSH, CDR2 LQKENI. CDR3 size: 13 residues. The CDR3 protein is CASSPTGVEGYTF. The CDR3 DNA sequence: TGTGCCAGCTCACCGACAGGGGTTGAAGGCTACACCTTC.

The V gene is TRBV5-1, the J gene TRBJ2-5; 9 bases agree with TRBD2. In germline, CDR1 is SGHRS, CDR2 YFSETQ. The CDR3 sequence is 14 residues long. J was trimmed by 4 bases and V by 2 bases; bases with no gene match: 3. The CDR3 bases are TGCGCCAGCAGCTTCGGGACTAGCCCAGAGACCCAGTACTTC. This gives the protein CASSFGTSPETQYF.

This clone showed up just a few times. The chain recombines TRBV29-1 with TRBJ1-1; D is unclear. Trimming shortened V by 7 bases and J by 1 base, and 10 bases separated the two germline ends. From germline, CDR1 is SQVTM and CDR2 ANQGSEA. The CDR3 is 12 residues long. The chain's CDR3 is CSAVTGNTEAFF. The CDR3 region has the DNA TGCAGCGCTGTGACGGGGAACACTGAAGCTTTCTTT.

The chain recombines TRBV5-4 with TRBJ1-4; D remains ambiguous. The germline V gene encodes CDR1 SGHNT and CDR2 YYREEE (reference sequence). The CDR3 has 15 residues. With 3 bases removed from V and 2 bases from J, the gap between germline ends came to 11 bases. The CDR3 DNA reads TGTGCCAGCAGCTCACGTGGTGCGACTAATGAAAAACTGTTTTTT. This translates into CASSSRGATNEKLFF.

There are a few counts of this clone. V and J are TRBV19 and TRBJ2-1, with a tentative D call TRBD1 (5 bases). The V end was cut by 0 bases, the J end by 7 bases, with 16 bases between. CDR1 and CDR2 from the germline V gene are LNHDA and SQIVND (reference sequence). The CDR3 runs 16 residues. The DNA for the CDR3 is TGTGCCAGTAGTATAGACCCAGCCGCGCAGGGAAATGAGCAGTTCTTC. Translating gives CASSIDPAAQGNEQFF.

V gene TRBV29-1 combines with J gene TRBJ1-1; weak D call: TRBD1 (5 bases). This CDR3 has 13 residues. Per germline, CDR1 SQVTM and CDR2 ANQGSEA. Between the trimmed V and J ends, which lost 3 bases and 2 bases, there was a span of 10 bases. DNA of the CDR3: TGCAGCGTTGAGAAGACAGTCAACACTGAAGCTTTCTTT. Translated, it gives CSVEKTVNTEAFF. The whole variable domain, remainder taken from reference TRBV29-1 and TRBJ1-1, is SAVISQKPSRDICQRGTSLTIQCQVDSQVTMMFWYRQQPGQSLTLIATANQGSEATYESGFVIDKFPISRPNLTFSTLTVSNMSPEDSSIYLCSVEKTVNTEAFFGQGTRLTVV.

V usage is TRBV5-1 and J usage is TRBJ2-7, with D perhaps matching TRBD1 (6 bases). The CDR3 is made up of 14 amino acids. The germline gives CDR1 SGHRS, CDR2 YFSETQ. The V and J ends lost 3 bases and 5 bases respectively, with 15 bases between them. In DNA, the CDR3 is TGCGCCAGCAGCTCCGAAACAGGGTTAGACGAGCAGTACTTC. Amino acid sequence: CASSSETGLDEQYF.

This clone has more than one count but fewer than ten. Other DNA sequences in this sample translate to the same CDR3. The V call is TRBV29-1, the J call TRBJ1-1, with D uncertain. The CDR3 spans 10 residues. Deletions cut 6 bases from V and 2 bases from J, with 4 bases between. CDR1 is SQVTM, CDR2 ANQGSEA, per germline. The DNA of the CDR3 is TGCAGCGTCAAAAACACTGAAGCTTTCTTT. Its translation: CSVKNTEAFF.

This rearrangement joins TRBV7-9 to TRBJ2-6; tentatively, D is TRBD2 (6 bases). Germline V gene data show CDR1 as SEHNR and CDR2 as FQNEAQ (reference sequence). The CDR3 has 18 amino acids. V lost 2 bases and J 2 bases, leaving 16 bases between the germline ends. The CDR3 sequence: CASSLRYSGYTGANVLTF. The CDR3 bases are TGTGCCAGCAGCTTAAGGTACAGCGGGTACACTGGGGCCAACGTCCTGACTTTC.

In this sample, this clone turned up once. The V call is TRBV9, the J call TRBJ1-6; D gene ambiguous. Looked up from germline, CDR1 is SGDLS and CDR2 is YYNGEE. The CDR3 is 15 amino acids. Deletions cut 0 bases from V and 10 bases from J, with 14 bases between. CDR3: CASSVGGDIYSPLHF. DNA of the CDR3: TGTGCCAGCAGCGTAGGTGGCGACATCTACTCACCCCTCCACTTT.

This clone was picked up a small number of times. This chain uses TRBV6-5 with TRBJ2-4; possibly TRBD1 for D (5 bases). The CDR3 covers 13 residues. V lost 6 bases and J 4 bases, leaving 10 bases between the germline ends. The germline V gene encodes CDR1 MNHEY and CDR2 SVGAGI. CDR3 region: CASRTDSKNIQYF. The CDR3 region has the DNA TGTGCCAGCAGGACCGACAGTAAAAACATTCAGTACTTC.

This clone appeared a few times. The V call is TRBV6-6, the J call TRBJ1-1; 7 bases agree with TRBD1. Germline-derived CDR1 and CDR2 are MNHNY and SVGAGI (reference sequence). This CDR3 is built from 16 residues. V trimming: 0 bases; J trimming: 3 bases; junction bases outside the gene matches: 7. The DNA of the CDR3 is TGTGCCAGCAGTTACTCGTCGACAGGGTTCGACACTGAAGCTTTCTTT. Translated: CASSYSSTGFDTEAFF.